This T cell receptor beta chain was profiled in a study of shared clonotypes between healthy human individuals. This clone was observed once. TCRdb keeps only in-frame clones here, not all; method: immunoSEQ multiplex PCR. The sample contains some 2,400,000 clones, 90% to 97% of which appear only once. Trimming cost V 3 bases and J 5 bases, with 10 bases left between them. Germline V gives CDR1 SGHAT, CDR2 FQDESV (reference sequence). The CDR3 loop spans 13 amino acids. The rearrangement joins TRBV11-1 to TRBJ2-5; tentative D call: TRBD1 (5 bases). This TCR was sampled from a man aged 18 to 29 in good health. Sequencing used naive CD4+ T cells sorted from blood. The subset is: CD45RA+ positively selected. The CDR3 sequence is CASSLVGPETQYF. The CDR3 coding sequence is TGTGCCAGCAGCTTGGTGGGGCCGGAGACCCAGTACTTC.